This T cell receptor beta chain appears in the sequencing data of a study of Graves' ophthalmopathy and Graves' hyperthyroidism. Investigators amplified TCR beta CDR3 regions from RNA transcripts. HTBI-primed RT-PCR formed the first round, and a multiplex PCR formed the second. TCRdb redid the calling of the multiplex PCR reads with MiXCR, one entry per CDR3 protein. This table has 650,000 to 900,000 distinct CDR3 sequences, approximately 40% appearing once. The TCR comes from an adult man with Graves' ophthalmopathy. Sequenced material: peripheral blood.

The CDR3 sequence: CASSWGQGERLETQYF. CDR3 bases: TGTGCCAGCAGCTGGGGACAGGGGGAGAGGTTGGAGACCCAGTACTTC. J is TRBJ2-5 and V is TRBV9, with 11 nucleotides matching TRBD1. Germline loops: CDR1 SGDLS, CDR2 YYNGEE. This CDR3 has 16 amino acids. V shed 4 bases, J shed 5 bases, and the junction held 10 bases outside the gene matches.